The T cell receptor (beta chain) described here comes from a study of T cell repertoires in ileal Crohn's disease. In the study overall: Surgery for a complication: stricturing in approximately 60%, penetrating in about 39%.

Study observations and caveats: Sorted CD8 T cells held more high-frequency clones than CD4.

Time point of the sample: inflamed ileum from the surgical specimen. Included were adult ileal or ileocolonic Crohn's patients indicated for ileocolonic resection. TCRdb's copy holds only in-frame clones and misses some; the assay was immunoSEQ multiplex PCR. Here the sample spans 1,500 to 2,000 clones, about 88% being singletons. This clone appeared once. The antigen is undetermined. CDR1 is SGDLS, CDR2 YYNGEE, per germline. V dropped 2 bases and J dropped 0; count of bases not matched to a gene: 7. This CDR3 comprises 18 residues. Sequencing was performed on ileal tissue. The rearrangement uses TRBV9 and TRBJ2-2; 10 bases agree with TRBD1. The clonotype originates from an adult with Crohn's disease. DNA of the CDR3: TGTGCCAGCAGCGTCGGACAGGGGGGGTACCCGAACACCGGGGAGCTGTTTTTT. It is translated as CASSVGQGGYPNTGELFF.